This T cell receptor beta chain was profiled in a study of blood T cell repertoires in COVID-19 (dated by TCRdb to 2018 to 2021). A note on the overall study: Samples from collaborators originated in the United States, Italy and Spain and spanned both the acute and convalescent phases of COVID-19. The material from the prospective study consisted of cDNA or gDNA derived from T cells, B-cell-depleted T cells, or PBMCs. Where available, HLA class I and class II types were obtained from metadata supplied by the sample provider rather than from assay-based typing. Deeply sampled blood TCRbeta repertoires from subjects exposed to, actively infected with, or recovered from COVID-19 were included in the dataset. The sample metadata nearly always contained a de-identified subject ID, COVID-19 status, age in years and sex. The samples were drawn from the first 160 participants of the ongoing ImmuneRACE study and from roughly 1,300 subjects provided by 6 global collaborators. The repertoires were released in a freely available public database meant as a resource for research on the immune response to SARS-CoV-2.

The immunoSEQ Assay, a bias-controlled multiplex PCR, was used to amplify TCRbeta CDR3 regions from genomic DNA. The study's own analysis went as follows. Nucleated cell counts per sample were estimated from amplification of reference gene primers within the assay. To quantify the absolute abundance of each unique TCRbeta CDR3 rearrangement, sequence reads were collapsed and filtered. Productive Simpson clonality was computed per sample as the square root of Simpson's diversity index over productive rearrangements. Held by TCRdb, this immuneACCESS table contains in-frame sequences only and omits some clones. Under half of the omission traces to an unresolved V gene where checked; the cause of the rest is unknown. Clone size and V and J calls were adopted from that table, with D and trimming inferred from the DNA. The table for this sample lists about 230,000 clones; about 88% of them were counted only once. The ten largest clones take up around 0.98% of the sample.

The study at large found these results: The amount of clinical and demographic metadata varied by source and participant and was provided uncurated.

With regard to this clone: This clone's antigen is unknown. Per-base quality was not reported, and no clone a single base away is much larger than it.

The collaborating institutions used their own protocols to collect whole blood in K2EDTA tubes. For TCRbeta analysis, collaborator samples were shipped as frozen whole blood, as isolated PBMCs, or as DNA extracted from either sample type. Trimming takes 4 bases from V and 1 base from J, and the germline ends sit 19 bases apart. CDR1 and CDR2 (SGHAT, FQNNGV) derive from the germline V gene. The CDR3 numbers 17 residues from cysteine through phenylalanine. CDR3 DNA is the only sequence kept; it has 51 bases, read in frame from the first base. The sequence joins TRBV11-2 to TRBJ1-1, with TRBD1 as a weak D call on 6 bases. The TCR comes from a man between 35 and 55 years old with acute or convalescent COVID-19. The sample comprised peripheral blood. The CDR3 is CASSSYGTRITNTEAFF. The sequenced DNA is TGTGCCAGCAGCTCCTACGGGACACGGATTACGAACACTGAAGCTTTCTTT.